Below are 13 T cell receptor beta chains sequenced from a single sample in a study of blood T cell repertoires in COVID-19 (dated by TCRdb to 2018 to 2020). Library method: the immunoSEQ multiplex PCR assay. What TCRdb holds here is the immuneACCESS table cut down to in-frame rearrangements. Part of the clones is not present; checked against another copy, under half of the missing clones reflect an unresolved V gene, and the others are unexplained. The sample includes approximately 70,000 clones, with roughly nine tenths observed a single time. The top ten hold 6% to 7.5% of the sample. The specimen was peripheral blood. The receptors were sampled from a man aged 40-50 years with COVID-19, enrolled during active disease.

The CDR3 sequence: CASRPGTDTQYF. DNA for the CDR3: TGTGCCAGCAGACCCGGGACAGATACGCAGTATTTT. This rearrangement joins TRBV7-9 to TRBJ2-3; D unclear. In germline, CDR1 is SEHNR, CDR2 FQNEAQ (reference sequence). V lost 6 bases, J lost 3 bases, and 7 bases lay in between. This CDR3 comprises 12 residues.

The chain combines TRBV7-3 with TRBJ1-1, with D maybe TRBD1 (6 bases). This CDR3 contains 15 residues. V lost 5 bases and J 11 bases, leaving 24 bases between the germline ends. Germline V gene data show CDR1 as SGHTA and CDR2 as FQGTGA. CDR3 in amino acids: CASSQAGQRTQGAFF. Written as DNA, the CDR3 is TGTGCCAGCAGCCAGGCCGGACAGAGGACCCAAGGGGCTTTCTTT.

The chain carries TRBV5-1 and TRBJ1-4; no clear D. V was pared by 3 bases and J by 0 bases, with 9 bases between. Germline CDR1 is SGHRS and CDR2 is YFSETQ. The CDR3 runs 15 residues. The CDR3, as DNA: TGCGCCAGCAGCTCGACTGAGGCAACTAATGAAAAACTGTTTTTT. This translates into CASSSTEATNEKLFF.

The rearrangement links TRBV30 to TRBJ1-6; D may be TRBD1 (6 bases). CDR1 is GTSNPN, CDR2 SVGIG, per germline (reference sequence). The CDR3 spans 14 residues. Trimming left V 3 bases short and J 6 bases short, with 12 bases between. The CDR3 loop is CAWRLIGGNSPLHF. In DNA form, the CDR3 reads TGTGCCTGGAGACTTATAGGGGGTAATTCACCCCTCCACTTT.

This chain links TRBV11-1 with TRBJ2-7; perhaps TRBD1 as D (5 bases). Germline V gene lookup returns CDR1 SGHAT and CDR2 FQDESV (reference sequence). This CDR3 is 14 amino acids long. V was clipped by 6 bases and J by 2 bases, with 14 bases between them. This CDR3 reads CASSPNRYTYEQYF. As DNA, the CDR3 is TGTGCCAGCAGTCCAAACAGGTATACCTACGAGCAGTACTTC.

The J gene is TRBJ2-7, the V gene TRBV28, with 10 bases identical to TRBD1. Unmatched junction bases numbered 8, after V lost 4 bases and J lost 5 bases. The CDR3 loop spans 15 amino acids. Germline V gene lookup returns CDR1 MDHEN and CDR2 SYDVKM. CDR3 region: CASSWAGQGNDEQYF. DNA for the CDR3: TGTGCCAGCAGTTGGGCGGGACAGGGGAACGACGAGCAGTACTTC. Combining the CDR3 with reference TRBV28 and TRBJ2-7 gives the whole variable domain DVKVTQSSRYLVKRTGEKVFLECVQDMDHENMFWYRQDPGLGLRLIYFSYDVKMKEKGDIPEGYSVSREKKERFSLILESASTNQTSMYLCASSWAGQGNDEQYFGPGTRLTVT.

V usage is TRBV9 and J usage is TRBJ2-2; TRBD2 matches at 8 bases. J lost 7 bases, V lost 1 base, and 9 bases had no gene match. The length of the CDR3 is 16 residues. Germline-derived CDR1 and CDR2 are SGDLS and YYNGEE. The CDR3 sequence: CASSVWGLGGGGELFF. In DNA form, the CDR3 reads TGTGCCAGCAGCGTATGGGGACTAGGTGGTGGCGGGGAGCTGTTTTTT.

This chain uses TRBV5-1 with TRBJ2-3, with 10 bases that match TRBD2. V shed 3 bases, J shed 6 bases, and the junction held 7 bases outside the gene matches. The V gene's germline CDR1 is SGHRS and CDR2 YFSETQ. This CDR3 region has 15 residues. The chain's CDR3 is CASSSGAGGPDTQYF. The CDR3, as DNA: TGCGCCAGCAGCTCCGGAGCGGGGGGGCCGGATACGCAGTATTTT.

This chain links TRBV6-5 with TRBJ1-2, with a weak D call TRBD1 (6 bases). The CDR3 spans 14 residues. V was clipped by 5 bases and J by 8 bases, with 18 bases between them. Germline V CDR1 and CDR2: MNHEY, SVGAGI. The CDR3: CASSNGAGARGYTF. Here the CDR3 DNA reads TGTGCCAGCAGTAACGGGGCAGGGGCGCGCGGCTACACCTTC.

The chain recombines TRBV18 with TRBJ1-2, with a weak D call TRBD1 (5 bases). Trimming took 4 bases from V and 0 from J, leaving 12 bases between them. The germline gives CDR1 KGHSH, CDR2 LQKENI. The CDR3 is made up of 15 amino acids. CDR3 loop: CASSQAGQANYGYTF. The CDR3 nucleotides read TGTGCCAGCTCACAAGCGGGGCAAGCTAACTATGGCTACACCTTC.

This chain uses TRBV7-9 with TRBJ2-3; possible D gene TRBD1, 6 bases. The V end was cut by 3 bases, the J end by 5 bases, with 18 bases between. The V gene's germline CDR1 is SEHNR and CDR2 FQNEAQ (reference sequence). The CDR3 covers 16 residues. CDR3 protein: CASSFYPDREKDTQYF. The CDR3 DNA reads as TGTGCCAGCAGCTTTTACCCGGACAGAGAGAAAGATACGCAGTATTTT.

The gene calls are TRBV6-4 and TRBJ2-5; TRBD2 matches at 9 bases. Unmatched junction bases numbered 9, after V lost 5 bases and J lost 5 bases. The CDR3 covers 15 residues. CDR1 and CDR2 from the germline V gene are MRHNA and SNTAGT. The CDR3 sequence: CASSRLAGGLETQYF. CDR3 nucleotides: TGTGCCAGCAGTCGTCTGGCGGGGGGGCTTGAGACCCAGTACTTC.

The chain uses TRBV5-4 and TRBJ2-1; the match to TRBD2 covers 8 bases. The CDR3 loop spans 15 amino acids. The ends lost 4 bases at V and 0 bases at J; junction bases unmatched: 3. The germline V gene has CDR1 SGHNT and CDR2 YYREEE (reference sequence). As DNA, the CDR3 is TGTGCCAGCAGCGCCGGGACTAGCTCCTACAATGAGCAGTTCTTC. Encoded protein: CASSAGTSSYNEQFF.